The clone carrying this T cell receptor beta chain was counted many times. What it recognizes is unknown. The sample is drawn from a study of neurological immune-mediated disorders. Broader study findings: Private repertoires in all groups were suggested, as expanded clones shared no CDR3 amino acid sequences across subjects. HTLV-1-associated myelopathy had the most TCR clonal expansion, while multiple sclerosis had the least, a level that fell below healthy controls.

V shed 2 bases and J shed 3 bases, with 8 bases lying between them. The CDR3 sequence is 13 residues long. The germline CDR1 and CDR2 sequences are SGHRS and YFSETQ. TCRdb independently ran MiXCR on the 5' RACE reads; one entry per CDR3 protein. The sample includes around 47,000 distinct CDR3 sequences, 9.5% to 15% of them seen just once. The source of this sequence is a female donor in good health. The specimen sequenced was PBMCs. The chain employs TRBV5-1 and TRBJ2-5; D might be TRBD1 (5 bases). CDR3 DNA: TGCGCCAGCAGCTTAGAAGGGGAAGAGACCCAGTACTTC. This sequence encodes CASSLEGEETQYF.